What follows are 10 T cell receptor beta chains derived from one specimen sequenced in a study of cytomegalovirus exposure and HLA in healthy donors. The PCR was carried out with 60 Vbeta primers and 13 Jbeta primers. Assay: immunoSEQ multiplex PCR; the TCRdb copy retains only in-frame clones and omits some. This table has 150,000 to 200,000 clones, just under 85% appearing once. Sequenced input: PBMCs. These receptors all stem from a girl aged 5 to 17 in good health and CMV-seropositive.

This clone has just a few counts. V gene TRBV21-1 combines with J gene TRBJ2-5; the D call TRBD2 from the table was never checked on the DNA. TRBV21-1 counts as a pseudogene. The CDR3 extends over 14 amino acids. The CDR3 here is CASSTRRGTETQYF. The CDR3 DNA is TGTGCCAGCAGCACTAGACGGGGGACAGAGACCCAGTACTTC.

Of note for this clone: The same CDR3 also results from other DNA sequences found in this sample. The CDR3 sequence is CASSVGQNYGYTF. CDR3 nucleotide sequence: TGTGCCAGCAGCGTTGGACAGAACTATGGCTACACCTTC. The chain employs TRBV9 and TRBJ1-2, with D perhaps TRBD1 (6 bases). The CDR3 sequence is 13 residues long. The V end lost 2 bases, the J end lost 2 bases, and 7 bases lay between the germline ends. Germline V lookup: CDR1 SGDLS, CDR2 YYNGEE.

V usage is TRBV30 and J usage is TRBJ1-2; D is perhaps TRBD1 (6 bases). Trimming stripped 5 bases from V and 5 bases from J, with 27 bases between. The CDR3 is made up of 17 amino acids. The germline gives CDR1 GTSNPN, CDR2 SVGIG (reference sequence). CDR3 loop: CAWDSIKDSGLRYGYTF. The DNA of the CDR3 is TGTGCCTGGGACTCAATAAAGGACAGCGGATTACGGTATGGCTACACCTTC. Full variable domain (outside the CDR3, taken from reference TRBV30 and TRBJ1-2): SQTIHQWPATLVQPVGSPLSLECTVEGTSNPNLYWYRQAAGRGLQLLFYSVGIGQISSEVPQNLSASRPQDRQFILSSKKLLLSDSGFYLCAWDSIKDSGLRYGYTFGSGTRLTVV.

This rearrangement joins TRBV19 to TRBJ2-5; TRBD1 matches 8 bases. Germline V gene lookup returns CDR1 LNHDA and CDR2 SQIVND (reference sequence). The CDR3 extends over 12 amino acids. V was pared by 10 bases and J by 4 bases, with 5 bases of the junction left unmatched. The CDR3 reads CATQGARETQYF. The CDR3 nucleotides are TGTGCCACCCAGGGGGCTAGAGAGACCCAGTACTTC.

This rearrangement joins TRBV19 to TRBJ2-4, with TRBD1 matching over 10 bases. The trim removed 6 bases at V and 8 bases at J, leaving 4 bases unmatched. The CDR3 covers 13 residues. The germline gives CDR1 LNHDA, CDR2 SQIVND (reference sequence). The CDR3 loop reads CASSDRGRDIQYF. CDR3 sequence (DNA): TGTGCCAGTAGCGACAGGGGGCGGGACATTCAGTACTTC.

V and J are TRBV19 and TRBJ1-2, with 10 bases fitting TRBD1. J lost 3 bases, V lost 9 bases, and 7 bases had no gene match. Germline V CDR1 and CDR2: LNHDA, SQIVND (reference sequence). The CDR3 loop spans 14 amino acids. As DNA, the CDR3 is TGTGCCAGCAGGGACAGGGGCTACGACTATGGCTACACCTTC. Residues: CASRDRGYDYGYTF.

This sequence joins TRBV19 and TRBJ1-1; 7 bases are shared with TRBD1. The V gene end was trimmed by 7 bases and the J gene end by 0 bases; junction bases not matched to a gene: 17. Germline loops: CDR1 LNHDA, CDR2 SQIVND (reference sequence). This CDR3 region has 18 residues. This chain's CDR3 is CASIPRQGDFPLNTEAFF. The CDR3 DNA reads TGTGCCAGTATCCCCCGCCAGGGGGACTTTCCTTTGAACACTGAAGCTTTCTTT.

The rearrangement links TRBV14 to TRBJ1-2; D unclear. The ends were cut back, 2 bases at V and 3 bases at J, with 13 bases in the middle. Germline assignment: CDR1 SGHDN and CDR2 FVKESK. This CDR3 contains 15 residues. CDR3 loop: CASSQITTDYYGYTF. CDR3 coding DNA: TGTGCCAGCAGCCAAATCACGACCGACTACTATGGCTACACCTTC.

The rearrangement links TRBV15 to TRBJ1-1; 8 bases match TRBD1. The CDR3 extends over 15 amino acids. Per germline, CDR1 LNHNV and CDR2 YYDKDF (reference sequence). Trimming removed 5 bases from V and 0 bases from J; junction bases left unmatched: 5. CDR3 DNA sequence: TGTGCCACCAGCGACCGGACAGGGATGAACACTGAAGCTTTCTTT. Its protein is CATSDRTGMNTEAFF.

The chain has TRBV19 and TRBJ1-1; D gene uncertain. V lost 3 bases to trimming and J lost 1 base, with 12 bases between them. The CDR3 contains 15 residues. CDR1 and CDR2 (germline): LNHDA, SQIVND (reference sequence). This CDR3 reads CASSINPNPNTEAFF. CDR3 nucleotides: TGTGCCAGTAGTATTAATCCTAATCCGAACACTGAAGCTTTCTTT.